A selection of T cell receptor beta chains follows, all from one sample in a study of T cells in Graves' hyperthyroidism and ophthalmopathy. Each CDR3 protein is one row after TCRdb ran MiXCR on the multiplex PCR reads. The sample shows about 560,000 distinct CDR3 sequences, over 15% of them seen only once. Sequenced material: blood. The receptors stem from a woman younger than 35 with Graves' hyperthyroidism. Both conserved end residues are trimmed from each CDR3.

cdr3_length j_call v_call cdr3_aa
12 TRBJ2-3 TRBV20-1 SARRVTNTDTQY
9 TRBJ2-3 TRBV28 ASTFGYTQY
13 TRBJ2-7 TRBV11-1 ASSLTSGRANEQY
12 TRBJ2-5 TRBV20-1 SASIAGVLETQY
12 TRBJ2-7 TRBV15 ATSRRTSGYEQY
14 TRBJ2-2 TRBV12-5 ASGLAGQGEAGELF
13 TRBJ2-6 TRBV20-1 SATRGRSGANVLT
10 TRBJ2-5 TRBV10-2 ASGAGQETQY
13 TRBJ1-6 TRBV20-1 SAPPRGYNNSPLH
14 TRBJ2-2 TRBV27 ASSAIAGGGSGELF
12 TRBJ2-1 TRBV29-1 SVDAIAGSNEQF
10 TRBJ2-7 TRBV29-1 SVEGDREEQY
13 TRBJ1-5 TRBV27 ASSQTGGGNQPQH
13 TRBJ2-3 TRBV6-5 ASSYSLAVADTQY
12 TRBJ2-7 TRBV18 ASSPSGADYEQY
13 TRBJ2-2 TRBV6-1 ASREEGGSTGELF
13 TRBJ2-5 TRBV2 ASGLAGVRQETQY
11 TRBJ2-5 TRBV5-1 ASSEGVQETQY
8 TRBJ2-7 TRBV3-1 ASGVYEQY
14 TRBJ1-2 TRBV5-1 ASSTITGGAMNGYT
13 TRBJ2-1 TRBV6-2/TRBV6-3 ASIPGGRLYNEQF
14 TRBJ1-4 TRBV3-1 ASSPRQGSTNEKLF
11 TRBJ2-1 TRBV11-3 ASSQPSRNEQF
15 TRBJ1-2 TRBV20-1 SARGPSTVLANYGYT
13 TRBJ1-3 TRBV6-5 ASSYDDNSGNTIY
14 TRBJ1-2 TRBV12-3/TRBV12-4 ASSFVGTGRYYGYT
13 TRBJ2-1 TRBV11-3 ASSPLIRLRNEQF
13 TRBJ2-1 TRBV19 ASSMNRAPYNEQF
10 TRBJ2-4 TRBV20-1 SSRQGIYIQY
11 TRBJ1-5 TRBV4-3 ASSQIVDQPQH
10 TRBJ2-7 TRBV11-2 ASSFLGWEQY
14 TRBJ2-7 TRBV29-1 SVAGASGSIPYEQY
11 TRBJ1-2 TRBV5-4 ATGGTGNYGYT
11 TRBJ2-4 TRBV9 ASSVEEGAVQY
13 TRBJ2-1 TRBV5-1 ASRPLAADYNEQF
12 TRBJ2-2 TRBV11-2 ASSLIQAPGELF
14 TRBJ2-2 TRBV5-5 ASSVTGFGDTRELF
13 TRBJ2-5 TRBV5-8 ASSTGTSDRETQY
13 TRBJ2-7 TRBV9 ASSPTGTGTYEQY
13 TRBJ1-6 TRBV6-1 ASSQEQGYNSPLH
12 TRBJ1-1 TRBV29-1 SVRNALGDTEAF
11 TRBJ1-1 TRBV7-9 ASSLGLATEAF
13 TRBJ2-7 TRBV4-1 ASSQGYQGTYEQY
12 TRBJ1-1 TRBV20-1 SARSGTGDTEAF
12 TRBJ1-1 TRBV5-1 ASSLGSGGAAAF
14 TRBJ1-2 TRBV7-8 ASSPAGGRANYGYT
13 TRBJ2-7 TRBV15 ATSLRLAGGDEQY
17 TRBJ2-2 TRBV4-2 ASSQEGVGGRRNTGELF